This TCR beta chain was recorded in a study of blood T cells in healthy people across ages (dated by TCRdb to the mid-2010s). General notes on the study: In model experiments, template switching captured roughly one uniquely barcoded TCR beta cDNA molecule for every two T cells. To avoid experimental bias, donors of different ages were spread randomly across the sequencing lanes. Using deep sequencing normalized with unique cDNA molecular identifiers, the study measured how TCR beta repertoire diversity changes with age. Two additional independent replicas of 1 million unique cDNA reads from the same blood draw were analyzed for two donors (one aged 18 to 30 and one aged 80 or older). The donors were divided into four age groups: young (average around 15 years), middle-aged (around 41), aged (62) and long-lived (about 84).

Overall study outcomes, separate from this receptor: Estimates of total diversity from one million sequenced T cells were regarded as lower bounds and underestimates. The CMV infection status of donors was not known, potentially confounding age-related changes in expanded clonotypes. Since profiling was done on bulk unsorted PBMCs, naive and antigen-experienced compartments could not be conclusively compared. The long-lived group showed more naive CD4+ T cells, fewer expanded clones and increased TCR diversity than the aged group, suggesting age selection. The percentage of naive T cells measured by flow cytometry correlated strongly with observed TCR beta diversity. Observed TCR beta diversity per million T cells fell roughly linearly with age, and a significant reduction was already apparent by age approximately 41.

Trimming takes 2 bases from V and 1 base from J, and the germline ends sit 11 bases apart. From the cysteine through the phenylalanine, the CDR3 covers 15 amino acids. Just the 45-base CDR3 DNA is kept, in frame starting at base 1. For CDR1 and CDR2, the germline V gene (reference sequence) lists MNHNY and SVGAGI. This clonotype came up many times. Its antigen is currently not known. No qualities accompany the bases; no much larger clone lies one base away. Systemically healthy Caucasian individuals from Russia, approximately 39 in total and aged about 6 to 95 years, were included as donors. About 9.8 milliliters of peripheral blood were drawn from each donor into EDTA-treated Vacutainer tubes. PBMCs were isolated by Ficoll-Paque density-gradient centrifugation, with at least 6.5 million obtained per sample. Total RNA was extracted from PBMCs with Trizol reagent, with at least 5 micrograms obtained per sample. For every donor, flow cytometry on a PBMC aliquot measured the percentage of naive CD45RAhigh/CD27high T cells.

Library method: 5' RACE. The sequencer was an Illumina HiSeq 2500. A second PCR of roughly 6 to 11 cycles was run with a J-beta primer mix and a sample-barcoded 5' primer. Each TCR beta cDNA molecule received a unique molecular identifier from a template-switch 5' adaptor carrying 12 random nucleotides. Each sample yielded at least 2.5 million CDR3-containing paired-end reads. All of the RNA was converted into first-strand cDNA using the Mint cDNA synthesis kit, with a TRBC-specific oligonucleotide serving as the primer. Following uracil-DNA glycosylase treatment, a first 18-cycle PCR with universal primers M1SS and BC2_uni_R was performed on all cDNA. The paper's data handling went like this. Each sample was normalized by randomly selecting 1 million high-quality reads, each carrying a distinct molecular identifier. Instead of being binned into consensus sequences, reads that shared molecular identifiers were thrown out. CDR3 identification, clonotype clustering and error correction used MiTCR with a Q25 quality threshold and the strictest error-elimination algorithm. A nonparametric unseen species model with Euler transformation was used to estimate a lower bound on total TCR beta diversity. TCRdb trimmed the raw reads at Q25, called clones with MiXCR and kept productive beta chains. Entries that share a CDR3 protein sequence are merged under the most common genes and DNA. The V and J calls reflect TCRdb's pipeline rather than the authors' work. Present in this sample are under 950,000 distinct CDR3 sequences, 22% of which were seen just once. About 22% of the sample comes from the top ten.

The specimen was blood. The chain was built from TRBV6-6 and TRBJ2-5, and the D gene may be TRBD2, 7 bases matching. This TCR was recovered from an older man in good health. The sequenced DNA is TGTGCCAGCAGTTACCGGGGGGCACCCCAAGAGACCCAGTACTTC. It is translated as CASSYRGAPQETQYF.